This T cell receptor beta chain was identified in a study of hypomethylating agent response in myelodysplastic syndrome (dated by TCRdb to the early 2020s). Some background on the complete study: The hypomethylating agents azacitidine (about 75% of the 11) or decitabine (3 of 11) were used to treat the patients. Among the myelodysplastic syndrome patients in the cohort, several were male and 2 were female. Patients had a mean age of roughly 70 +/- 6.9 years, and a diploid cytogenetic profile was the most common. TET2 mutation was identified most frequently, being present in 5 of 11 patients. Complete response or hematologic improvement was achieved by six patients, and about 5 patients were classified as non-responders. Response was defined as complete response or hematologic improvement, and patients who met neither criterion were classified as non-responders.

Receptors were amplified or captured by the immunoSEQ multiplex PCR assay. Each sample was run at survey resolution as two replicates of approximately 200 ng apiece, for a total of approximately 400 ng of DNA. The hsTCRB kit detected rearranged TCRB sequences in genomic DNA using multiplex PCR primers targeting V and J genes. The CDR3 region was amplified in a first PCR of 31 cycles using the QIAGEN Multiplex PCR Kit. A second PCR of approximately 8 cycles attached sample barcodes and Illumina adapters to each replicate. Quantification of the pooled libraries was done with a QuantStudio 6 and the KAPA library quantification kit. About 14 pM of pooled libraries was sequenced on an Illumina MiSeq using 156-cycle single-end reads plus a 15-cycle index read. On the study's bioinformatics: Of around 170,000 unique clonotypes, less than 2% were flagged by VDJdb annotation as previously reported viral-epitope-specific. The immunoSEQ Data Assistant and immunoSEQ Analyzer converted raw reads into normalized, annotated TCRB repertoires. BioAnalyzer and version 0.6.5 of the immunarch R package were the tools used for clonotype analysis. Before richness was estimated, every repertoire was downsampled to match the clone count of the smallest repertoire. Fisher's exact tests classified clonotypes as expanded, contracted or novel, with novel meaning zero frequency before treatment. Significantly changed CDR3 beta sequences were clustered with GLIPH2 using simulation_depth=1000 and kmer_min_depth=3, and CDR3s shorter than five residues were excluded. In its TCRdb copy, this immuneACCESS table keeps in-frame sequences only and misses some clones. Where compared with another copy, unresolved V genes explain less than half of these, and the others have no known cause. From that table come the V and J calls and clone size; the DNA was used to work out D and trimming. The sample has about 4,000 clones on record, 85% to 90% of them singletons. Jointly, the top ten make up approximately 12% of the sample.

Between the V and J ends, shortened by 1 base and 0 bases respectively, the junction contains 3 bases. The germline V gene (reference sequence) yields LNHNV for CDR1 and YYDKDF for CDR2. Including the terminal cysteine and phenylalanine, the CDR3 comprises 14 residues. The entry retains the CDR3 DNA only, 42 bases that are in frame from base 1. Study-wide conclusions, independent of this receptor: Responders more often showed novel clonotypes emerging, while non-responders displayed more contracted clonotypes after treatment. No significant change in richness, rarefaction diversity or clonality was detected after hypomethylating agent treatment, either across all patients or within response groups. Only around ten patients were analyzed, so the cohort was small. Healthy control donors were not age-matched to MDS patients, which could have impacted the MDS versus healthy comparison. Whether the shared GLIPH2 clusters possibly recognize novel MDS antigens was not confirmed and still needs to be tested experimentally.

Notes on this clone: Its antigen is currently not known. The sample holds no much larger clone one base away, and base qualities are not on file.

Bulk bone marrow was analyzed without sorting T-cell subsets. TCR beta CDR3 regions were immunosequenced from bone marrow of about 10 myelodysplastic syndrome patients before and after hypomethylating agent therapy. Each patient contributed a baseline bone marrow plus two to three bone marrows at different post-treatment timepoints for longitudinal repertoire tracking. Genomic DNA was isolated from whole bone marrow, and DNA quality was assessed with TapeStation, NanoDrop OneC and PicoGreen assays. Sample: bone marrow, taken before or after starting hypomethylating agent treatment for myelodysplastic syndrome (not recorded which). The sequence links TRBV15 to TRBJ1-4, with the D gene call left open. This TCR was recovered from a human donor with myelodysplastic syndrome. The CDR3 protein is CATSRGATNEKLFF. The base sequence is TGTGCCACCAGCAGAGGGGCAACTAATGAAAAACTGTTTTTT.